This TCR beta chain was documented in a study of regulatory T cells in long-lasting Graves disease. Study-wide results and caveats: A reduction in accuracy may have resulted from the small sample size.

The CDR3 has 17 amino acids. J gave up 8 bases and V 1 base, and 14 bases lay outside the gene matches. Germline loops: CDR1 MDHEN, CDR2 SYDVKM. Time point in this sample: newly diagnosed GD, antithyroid drugs for less than 3 months. Researchers made the TCR library from RNA that was extracted from PBMCs. This clonotype was observed at least ten times. Its antigen remains unidentified. Researchers made TCR beta libraries by using iRepertoire HTBI primers and running Arm-PCR on CDR3 regions. Via MiXCR, TCRdb re-called the multiplex PCR reads, giving one row per CDR3 protein. This repertoire shows hundreds of thousands of distinct CDR3 sequences, about 15% found once; its top ten account for more than 10%. This sample was also put to use in a study of T cells in Graves' hyperthyroidism and ophthalmopathy. That paper states: Researchers ran a first-round RT-PCR on the TCR CDR3 using the HTBI primer set.

The material sequenced was peripheral blood mononuclear cells (PBMCs), taken at new diagnosis, from a patient treated with antithyroid drugs. This clonotype was sampled from a young man with Graves disease. The rearrangement joins TRBV28 to TRBJ2-1; 7 bases are a match to TRBD2. The CDR3 sequence is CASSLLRWGGTMYEQFF. For the CDR3, the DNA is TGTGCCAGCAGTTTATTGCGATGGGGGGGAACTATGTATGAGCAGTTCTTC.